The present TCR beta chain was sequenced within a study of T cells after yellow fever vaccination. General observations from the study: Clonotype sharing between CD4 and CD8 compartments was small. Detected again after the booster were most primary-vaccination clones, at 95% to 98% CD4 and 70% to 90% CD8.

Comments on this clonotype: What it binds is unknown.

Researchers made TCR cDNA using 5'RACE template switching, and this step added a universal primer site and UMIs. TCRdb analysed the 5' RACE reads with MiXCR anew, one entry per CDR3 protein. The data contain approximately 600,000 distinct CDR3 sequences, more than 9% of them singletons. This CDR3 spans 14 amino acids. V shed 4 bases, J shed 5 bases, and the junction held 8 bases outside the gene matches. The chain employs TRBV12-3 or TRBV12-4 and TRBJ2-7; 7 bases match TRBD1. This clonotype was sampled from a young man who received the YFV17D yellow fever vaccine. This sample comprised PBMCs, obtained on the day of the yellow fever booster vaccination. The CDR3 protein is CASSSRQGGDEQYF. CDR3 nucleotide sequence: TGTGCCAGCAGTTCTCGACAGGGCGGAGACGAGCAGTACTTC.